This T cell receptor beta chain was sequenced in a study of control samples from healthy donors and cancer patients. The V end lost 0 bases, the J end lost 2 bases, and 13 bases lay between the germline ends. CDR3 size: 16 residues. CDR1 is SGHNT and CDR2 is YYREEE in the germline V gene (reference sequence). The data were produced by immunoSEQ multiplex PCR, yet TCRdb's version contains in-frame clones alone and is incomplete. The table lists 250,000 to 300,000 clones, 82% of them singletons. Sequencing was done on a sample of PBMCs. The chain links TRBV5-4 to TRBJ2-3; D is perhaps TRBD1 or TRBD2 (5 bases each). The clonotype was recovered from a woman aged 55-70 years with lung cancer. As DNA, the CDR3 is TGTGCCAGCAGCTTGGAGGGGACCGCCTTCACAGATACGCAGTATTTT. It specifies CASSLEGTAFTDTQYF.